A single sample is the source of the 16 T cell receptor beta chains below, sequenced in a study of naive and memory T cell subsets. Their antigens remain unidentified. General study results and limits: Especially in CD8 cells, naive repertoires contained a few larger clonotypes, possibly CD45RA-re-expressing memory cells.

Both TRBC1 and TRBC2 were covered by a beta constant-region primer of two equimolar oligonucleotides. Four rounds of PCR amplified the ligated cDNA using nested alpha and beta constant-region primers plus SP2. TCRdb passed the UMI-ligation and nested PCR reads through MiXCR, listing each CDR3 protein once. The sample holds roughly 92,000 distinct CDR3 sequences; roughly 10% are singletons and the top ten take just over 0.13%. The sample comprised naive CD4+ T cells from blood. All receptors derive from a human donor in good health.

This clonotype was observed many times. The chain uses TRBV7-9 and TRBJ2-1; D gene uncertain. V was shortened by 3 bases and J by 4 bases, with 7 bases between the two germline ends. CDR1 and CDR2 from the germline V gene are SEHNR and FQNEAQ (reference sequence). This CDR3 contains 13 residues. This chain's CDR3 is CASSFDGYNEQFF. The CDR3 DNA sequence: TGTGCCAGCAGCTTTGACGGATACAATGAGCAGTTCTTC. The whole variable domain, remainder taken from reference TRBV7-9 and TRBJ2-1, is DTGVSQNPRHKITKRGQNVTFRCDPISEHNRLYWYRQTLGQGPEFLTYFQNEAQLEKSRLLSDRFSAERPKGSFSTLEIQRTEQGDSAMYLCASSFDGYNEQFFGPGTRLTVL.

This clonotype has only a few counts. V gene TRBV14 combines with J gene TRBJ2-2, with D unresolved. Germline V gene data show CDR1 as SGHDN and CDR2 as FVKESK. Trimming shortened V by 4 bases and J by 7 bases, and 13 bases separated the two germline ends. CDR3 size: 14 residues. In DNA form, the CDR3 reads TGTGCCAGCAGCCCCCACCAGGAAATCGGGGAGCTGTTTTTT. Its translation is CASSPHQEIGELFF.

This clonotype occurred many times. The chain employs TRBV27 and TRBJ1-1; D is ambiguous. The CDR3 spans 15 residues. CDR1 and CDR2 (germline): MNHEY, SMNVEV (reference sequence). Trimming shortened V by 5 bases and J by 4 bases, and 17 bases separated the two germline ends. The CDR3 here is CASSKRADVTTEAFF. DNA for the CDR3: TGTGCCAGCAGTAAGCGGGCCGATGTGACCACTGAAGCTTTCTTT.

This clonotype appeared a few times. V gene TRBV7-9 combines with J gene TRBJ1-2; TRBD1 might be the D (6 bases). Germline V gene data show CDR1 as SEHNR and CDR2 as FQNEAQ (reference sequence). The V end was cut by 2 bases, the J end by 8 bases, with 12 bases between. The CDR3 consists of 13 residues. CDR3 residues: CASSLLQGGGYTF. CDR3 nucleotide sequence: TGTGCCAGCAGCTTATTACAGGGAGGCGGCTACACCTTC.

This sequence joins TRBV6-2 or TRBV6-3 and TRBJ2-3; D not resolved. V shed 2 bases and J shed 2 bases, with 11 bases lying between them. The CDR3 length is 15 residues. From germline, CDR1 is MNHEY and CDR2 SVGEGT. For the CDR3, the DNA is TGTGCCAGCAGTTACGCTCTTGTAGACACAGATACGCAGTATTTT. Protein product: CASSYALVDTDTQYF.

The chain couples TRBV18 to TRBJ1-2; D perhaps matches TRBD1 (5 bases). CDR3 length: 16 amino acids. Trimming stripped 6 bases from V and 2 bases from J, with 19 bases between. Germline V gene lookup returns CDR1 KGHSH and CDR2 LQKENI. The CDR3 DNA is TGTGCCAGCTCGCTTACTACCGGGACTGACAACTATGGCTACACCTTC. It yields the protein CASSLTTGTDNYGYTF.

Only a few counts were recorded for this clonotype. The rearrangement uses TRBV9 and TRBJ2-1; no firm D call. There are 15 residues in the CDR3. Germline-derived CDR1 and CDR2 are SGDLS and YYNGEE. V was shortened by 0 bases and J by 6 bases, with 13 bases between the two germline ends. CDR3 protein: CASSVGAPPFNEQFF. The CDR3 region has the DNA TGTGCCAGCAGCGTAGGAGCCCCCCCCTTCAATGAGCAGTTCTTC.

This clonotype showed up many times. The chain couples TRBV9 to TRBJ2-1; 7 bases align to TRBD2. In germline, CDR1 is SGDLS, CDR2 YYNGEE. CDR3 length: 12 amino acids. The V segment lost 5 bases and the J segment 7 bases; nucleotides outside the gene matches: 3. The CDR3: CASSREGNEQFF. As DNA, the CDR3 is TGTGCCAGCAGTAGGGAGGGGAATGAGCAGTTCTTC.

A few counts support this clonotype. The rearrangement joins TRBV29-1 to TRBJ2-2; TRBD2 agrees at 10 bases. Trimming cost V 7 bases and J 5 bases; bases outside gene matches: 7. This CDR3 is 14 amino acids long. Germline assignment: CDR1 SQVTM and CDR2 ANQGSEA. The CDR3 region has the DNA TGCAGCGCCATCAGCGGGAGGGTTACCGGGGAGCTGTTTTTT. Translation gives CSAISGRVTGELFF.

This clonotype was counted a few times. The chain links TRBV4-3 to TRBJ2-1; 14 nucleotides align to TRBD2. The length of the CDR3 is 17 residues. V dropped 0 bases and J dropped 6; count of bases not matched to a gene: 4. Germline CDR1 is LGHNA and CDR2 is YSLEER. CDR3 sequence reads: CASSQDPGLAGVNEQFF. CDR3 in DNA: TGCGCCAGCAGCCAAGATCCGGGACTAGCGGGAGTCAATGAGCAGTTCTTC.

This clonotype was counted between two and nine times. The chain combines TRBV2 with TRBJ2-7; TRBD1 matches 9 bases. Looked up from germline, CDR1 is SNHLY and CDR2 is FYNNEI. The CDR3 runs 15 residues. V dropped 1 base and J dropped 3; count of bases not matched to a gene: 4. The CDR3 sequence: CASSEGGTGHYEQYF. CDR3 DNA: TGTGCCAGCAGTGAAGGCGGGACAGGGCACTACGAGCAGTACTTC. The entire variable domain, with the rest obtained from reference TRBV2 and TRBJ2-7, is as follows: EPEVTQTPSHQVTQMGQEVILRCVPISNHLYFYWYRQILGQKVEFLVSFYNNEISEKSEIFDDQFSVERPDGSNFTLKIRSTKLEDSAMYFCASSEGGTGHYEQYFGPGTRLTVT.

The gene calls are TRBV20-1 and TRBJ2-1; D gene ambiguous. The length of the CDR3 is 16 residues. Deletions cut 0 bases from V and 4 bases from J, with 16 bases between. In germline, CDR1 is DFQATT, CDR2 SNEGSKA (reference sequence). The CDR3 DNA is TGCAGTGCTAGAGATGAAAATGTGCGGCGGTACAATGAGCAGTTCTTC. Protein product: CSARDENVRRYNEQFF.

In this sample, this clonotype turned up a few times. CDR3 protein: CSVRQDRGLYGYTF. The CDR3 DNA follows: TGCAGCGTCCGGCAGGACAGGGGGCTCTATGGCTACACCTTC. The chain combines TRBV29-1 with TRBJ1-2; 11 bases fit TRBD1. Germline CDR1 reads SQVTM; CDR2 reads ANQGSEA. After removal of 6 bases from V and 4 bases from J, the junction contained 7 bases not matched to a gene. The CDR3 runs 14 residues.

The gene calls are TRBV5-6 and TRBJ1-1; possible D gene TRBD1, 5 bases. The length of the CDR3 is 13 residues. Trimming shortened V by 2 bases and J by 6 bases, and 11 bases separated the two germline ends. Germline V CDR1 and CDR2: SGHDT, YYEEEE. The CDR3 loop is CASSFGREAEAFF. The DNA for the CDR3 is TGTGCCAGCAGCTTCGGCAGGGAGGCTGAAGCTTTCTTT.

This clonotype has a count of ten or more. The CDR3 bases are TGTCCTCGCACCCACAGTTACTTCTCCTACAATGAGCAGTTCTTC. Translating it yields CPRTHSYFSYNEQFF. The V and J genes are TRBV24-1 and TRBJ2-1; D gene unclear. Germline values: CDR1 KGHDR, CDR2 SFDVKD. This CDR3 has 15 amino acids.

The chain links TRBV20-1 to TRBJ1-1, with D unclear. Trimming removed 6 bases at V and 11 bases at J, with 13 bases between. CDR3 length: 10 amino acids. Germline values: CDR1 DFQATT, CDR2 SNEGSKA (reference sequence). CDR3: CSAWSVEAFF. The CDR3 DNA reads TGCAGTGCCTGGTCCGTGGAGGCTTTCTTT.